This TCR beta chain was observed in a study of T cells after yellow fever vaccination. This CDR3 comprises 14 residues. The germline CDR1 and CDR2 sequences are LGHDT and YNNKEL (reference sequence). Trimming left V 8 bases short and J 3 bases short, with 14 bases between. Notes on the study in general: Faster peaking, at day 5 versus 15, marked a secondary response that was weaker.

TCRdb itself ran the 5' RACE reads through MiXCR, one entry per CDR3 protein. The table includes over 800 distinct CDR3 sequences, about a tenth detected once. The chain recombines TRBV3-1 with TRBJ2-1; D gene unclear. The TCR originated in a man in his late teens or twenties who received the YFV17D yellow fever vaccine. The source was CD8+ T cells binding an NS4B(214-222) dextramer, sorted from PBMCs, collected approximately 47 days after the first yellow fever vaccination. This chain's CDR3 is CASQDSPVYNEQFF. As DNA, the CDR3 is TGTGCCAGCCAAGATTCCCCAGTCTACAATGAGCAGTTCTTC.